This TCR beta chain comes out of a study of shared clonotypes between healthy human individuals. In the study overall: Three plates each covered CD4 naive and memory; CD8 naive two, CD8 memory one.

Original methodology: Junction-only sequences without quality scores came from ImmunoSEQ, so filtering differed. The method was immunoSEQ multiplex PCR; TCRdb's version includes in-frame clones alone and lacks a portion of them. V and J calls and clone size are given by that table; D and trimming were obtained from the DNA. The sample includes around 2,000,000 clones, 93% of them seen just once. Study-wide results and caveats: Relative to their counterparts shared across all four donors, non-shared clonotypes exhibited diminished generation probabilities.

V was pared by 5 bases and J by 8 bases, with 8 bases of the junction left unmatched. The germline CDR1 and CDR2 sequences are SEHNR and FQNEAQ (reference sequence). CDR3 length: 13 amino acids. This clone was counted a single time. As yet, its antigen is unknown. Naive CD8 cells comprised CD45RO-negative, CCR7-positively selected cells, excluding terminally differentiated effector memory CD45RA+ cells. Material: naive CD8+ T cells from PBMCs. The genes are TRBV7-9 and TRBJ1-1; 7 nucleotides match TRBD1. This clonotype originated in a man between 18 and 35 years old in good health. Some clones in this sample may be carry-over from other donors' samples. The CDR3 coding sequence is TGTGCCAGCAGCCTGAAGGGGGCCTGGGAAGCTTTCTTT. Translating gives CASSLKGAWEAFF.